This TCR beta chain was retrieved from a study of brain T cells in children with intractable seizures. Described time point: blood from clinic visit 5 months post-surgery; TSC patient then seizure free. Before surgery, patients took at least one anti-epileptic drug. Some clones are missing from TCRdb's copy, which holds only in-frame ones; the method was immunoSEQ multiplex PCR. The repertoire holds 340,000 or so clones, with about 93% as singletons. The sample consisted of peripheral blood, taken around 5 months after surgery. The receptor's source is a boy less than two years old with tuberous sclerosis and intractable seizures.

The CDR3 region has the DNA TGTGCCAGCAGCAGATCTAGCGACCTGGATACGCAGTATTTT. The encoded protein is CASSRSSDLDTQYF. V usage is TRBV13 and J usage is TRBJ2-3; possible D gene TRBD2, 6 bases. The germline V and J ends were trimmed by 5 bases and 6 bases, with 15 bases remaining between them. CDR1 and CDR2 (germline): PRHDT, FYEKMQ (reference sequence). The CDR3 is 14 amino acids.